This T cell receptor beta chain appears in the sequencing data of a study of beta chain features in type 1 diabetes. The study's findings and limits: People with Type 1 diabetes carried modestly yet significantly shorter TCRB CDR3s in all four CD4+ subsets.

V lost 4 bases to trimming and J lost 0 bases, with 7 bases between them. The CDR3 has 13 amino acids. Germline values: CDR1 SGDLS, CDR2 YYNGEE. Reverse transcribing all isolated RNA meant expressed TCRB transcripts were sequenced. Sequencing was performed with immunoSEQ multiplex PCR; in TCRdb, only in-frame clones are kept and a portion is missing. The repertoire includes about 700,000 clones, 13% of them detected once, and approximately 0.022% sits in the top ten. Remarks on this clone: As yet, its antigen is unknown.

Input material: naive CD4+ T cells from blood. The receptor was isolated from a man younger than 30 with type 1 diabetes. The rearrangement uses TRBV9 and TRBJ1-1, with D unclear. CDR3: CASSPGVNTEAFF. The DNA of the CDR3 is TGTGCCAGCAGCCCCGGGGTGAACACTGAAGCTTTCTTT.